This T cell receptor (beta chain) was captured in a study of T cell responses to AZD1222 COVID-19 vaccine. Study findings and constraints: Spike was spanned by vaccine-associated CD4 TCRs, which were dominant at 160-218 and 743-854.

The V end lost 9 bases, the J end lost 1 base, and 18 bases lay between the germline ends. CDR1 is KGHDR and CDR2 is SFDVKD in the germline V gene. The CDR3 runs 15 residues. In the case of this clone: Its antigen is unidentified.

Sequencing was performed with immunoSEQ multiplex PCR; in TCRdb, only in-frame clones are kept and a portion is missing. The sample consists of roughly 120,000 clones, more than 80% of them appearing once. V and J are TRBV24-1 and TRBJ2-7, with D tentatively TRBD2 (6 bases). The sequence came from an adult in good health. The specimen comprised peripheral blood, sampled on day 0 of AZD1222 vaccination. CDR3 coding DNA: TGTGCCACCTCCGCGGGAAACGTCTTATCCTACGAGCAGTACTTC. Translated, it gives CATSAGNVLSYEQYF.